One sample yielded the 19 T cell receptor beta chains listed below, sequenced in a study of OX40 agonist ivuxolimab in advanced cancers. The library was generated by the immunoSEQ multiplex PCR assay. This is the immuneACCESS table as TCRdb keeps it, with only in-frame sequences that have V and J called. A part of the clones is gone; compared with another copy, unresolved V genes explain less than half, and the rest is unexplained. The sample table contains 75,000 to 100,000 clones; only one count was recorded for roughly four fifths of them. In total, the top ten clones hold roughly 5% of the sample. The source material was CD4+ or CD8+ T cells sorted from blood, sampled in a trial of the OX40 agonist ivuxolimab. Receptors originate from an adult with an advanced solid tumor such as melanoma, head and neck, liver or kidney cancer.

V and J are TRBV7-9 and TRBJ1-2; D is undetermined. Deletions cut 2 bases from V and 8 bases from J, with 12 bases between. Germline V gene sequence: CDR1 SEHNR, CDR2 FQNEAQ (reference sequence). The CDR3 is made up of 13 amino acids. The CDR3 region is CASSLSGPRGYTF. DNA of the CDR3: TGTGCCAGCAGCTTATCTGGGCCTAGGGGCTACACCTTC.

This sequence joins TRBV4-2 and TRBJ2-1; perhaps TRBD1 as D (5 bases). CDR3 length: 17 amino acids. Trimming took 0 bases from V and 4 from J, leaving 16 bases between them. Germline V lookup: CDR1 LGHNA, CDR2 YNFKEQ. In DNA form, the CDR3 reads TGTGCCAGCAGCCAAGAAGTCACAGGCCCAAAATACAATGAGCAGTTCTTC. Protein sequence: CASSQEVTGPKYNEQFF.

The V gene is TRBV2, the J gene TRBJ1-1; D unresolved. Between the trimmed V and J ends, which lost 7 bases and 3 bases, there was a span of 6 bases. The CDR3 has 11 residues. CDR1 is SNHLY and CDR2 is FYNNEI in the germline V gene. The CDR3 reads CASNWDTEAFF. CDR3 sequence (DNA): TGTGCCAGCAATTGGGACACTGAAGCTTTCTTT.

The gene calls are TRBV18 and TRBJ2-5, with D unclear. The ends were cut back, 6 bases at V and 2 bases at J, with 10 bases in the middle. Germline V lookup: CDR1 KGHSH, CDR2 LQKENI. This CDR3 contains 13 residues. CDR3 nucleotides: TGTGCCAGCTCCCAACGCGGTCAAGAGACCCAGTACTTC. As protein: CASSQRGQETQYF.

The J gene is TRBJ2-5, the V gene TRBV10-1, with 14 bases fitting TRBD2. V trimming: 4 bases; J trimming: 4 bases; junction bases outside the gene matches: 2. The CDR3 is made up of 15 amino acids. The germline V gene has CDR1 WNHNN and CDR2 SYGVQD (reference sequence). Written as DNA, the CDR3 is TGCGCCAGCAGTGGGACTAGCGGGAGGAGAGAGACCCAGTACTTC. Protein sequence: CASSGTSGRRETQYF.

The rearrangement uses TRBV19 and TRBJ2-5; no firm D call. Trimming pared 5 bases from V and 5 bases from J, leaving 6 bases between. Germline V gene lookup returns CDR1 LNHDA and CDR2 SQIVND (reference sequence). This CDR3 has 11 residues. This CDR3 reads CASSVGETQYF. The CDR3 DNA is TGTGCCAGTAGTGTAGGGGAGACCCAGTACTTC.

V and J are TRBV27 and TRBJ1-2, with 9 bases aligning to TRBD1. Trimming removed 4 bases from V and 8 bases from J; junction bases left unmatched: 5. The CDR3 is made up of 13 amino acids. Per the germline V gene, CDR1 is MNHEY and CDR2 is SMNVEV (reference sequence). The CDR3 region has the DNA TGTGCCAGCAGTTCTTGGACAGGGGACGGCTACACCTTC. This translates into CASSSWTGDGYTF.

The chain links TRBV2 to TRBJ1-2; TRBD1 agrees at 8 bases. J was trimmed by 5 bases and V by 6 bases; bases with no gene match: 11. Germline assignment: CDR1 SNHLY and CDR2 FYNNEI. This CDR3 has 15 residues. CDR3 sequence (DNA): TGTGCCAGCAGGGCCGAGGACAGGGTCCCTTATGGCTACACCTTC. Protein: CASRAEDRVPYGYTF.

The chain carries TRBV9 and TRBJ1-1, with D tentatively TRBD1 (6 bases). Germline loops: CDR1 SGDLS, CDR2 YYNGEE. This CDR3 has 13 amino acids. The V and J ends lost 3 bases and 5 bases respectively, with 11 bases between them. CDR3 bases: TGTGCCAGCAGCGGTCAGGGGAGGACTGAAGCTTTCTTT. It translates to CASSGQGRTEAFF.

V gene TRBV6-6 combines with J gene TRBJ2-3; D may be TRBD2 (6 bases). Germline assignment: CDR1 MNHNY and CDR2 SVGAGI (reference sequence). The CDR3 spans 16 residues. Trimming removed 8 bases at V and 4 bases at J, with 22 bases between. For the CDR3, the DNA is TGTGCCAGCTCTGCATGGGACGGGAGCTTCCCAGATACGCAGTATTTT. Protein sequence: CASSAWDGSFPDTQYF.

V usage is TRBV7-2 and J usage is TRBJ1-5; 9 bases fit TRBD1. CDR1 and CDR2 (germline): SGHTA, FQGNSA. V lost 4 bases and J lost 7; bases outside the gene matches: 8. The CDR3 runs to 15 residues. CDR3 bases: TGTGCCAGCAGCTCACGACAGGGGGGGAGACAGCCCCAGCATTTT. Protein product: CASSSRQGGRQPQHF.

The chain couples TRBV7-3 to TRBJ2-3; 8 bases agree with TRBD2. Looked up from germline, CDR1 is SGHTA and CDR2 is FQGTGA. CDR3 length: 16 residues. V shed 3 bases and J 1 base; nucleotides not matched to a gene: 6. The CDR3 nucleotides read TGTGCCAGCAGCTTGGGGGCTAGCGGGCGCACAGATACGCAGTATTTT. This sequence encodes CASSLGASGRTDTQYF.

This clone was seen only once. V gene TRBV7-2 combines with J gene TRBJ1-5; no firm D call. Germline V gene data show CDR1 as SGHTA and CDR2 as FQGNSA. Trimming took 5 bases from V and 1 from J, leaving 9 bases between them. CDR3 length equals 14 residues. The CDR3 is CASSPRGSNQPQHF. Here the CDR3 DNA reads TGTGCCAGCAGCCCCCGAGGCAGCAATCAGCCCCAGCATTTT.

The rearrangement uses TRBV4-1 and TRBJ2-7; D remains ambiguous. The germline gives CDR1 MGHRA, CDR2 YSYEKL. V dropped 1 base and J dropped 1 base, with 5 bases sitting between them. This CDR3 has 13 residues. The CDR3, as DNA: TGCGCCAGCAGCCAAGTAGGATCCTACGAGCAGTACTTC. It encodes CASSQVGSYEQYF.

The V and J genes are TRBV27 and TRBJ1-2; D might be TRBD1 (5 bases). The CDR3 is 15 amino acids. V lost 6 bases to trimming and J lost 5 bases, with 19 bases between them. The V gene's germline CDR1 is MNHEY and CDR2 SMNVEV (reference sequence). The CDR3 spells CASSRIGDWVYGYTF. In DNA form, the CDR3 reads TGTGCCAGCAGCCGGATTGGGGACTGGGTTTATGGCTACACCTTC.

CDR3 amino acids: CASMGQESRNTIYF. CDR3 DNA sequence: TGTGCCAGCATGGGACAAGAAAGTCGGAACACCATATATTTT. V usage is TRBV2 and J usage is TRBJ1-3, with D tentatively TRBD1 (6 bases). V lost 7 bases and J lost 7, with 17 bases in between. Germline V gene data show CDR1 as SNHLY and CDR2 as FYNNEI. This CDR3 has 14 amino acids.

The chain's CDR3 is CASSESVLGASGANVLTF. Written as DNA, the CDR3 is TGTGCCAGCAGTGAATCAGTCCTAGGGGCCTCTGGGGCCAACGTCCTGACTTTC. V usage is TRBV25-1 and J usage is TRBJ2-6, with D possibly TRBD1 on 5 matching bases. Germline CDR1 reads MGHDK; CDR2 reads SYGVNS. The CDR3 length is 18 residues. Trimming stripped 1 base from V and 0 bases from J, with 13 bases between.

The V and J genes are TRBV9 and TRBJ1-2, with D maybe TRBD1 (5 bases). V lost 4 bases and J lost 0, with 10 bases in between. Germline loops: CDR1 SGDLS, CDR2 YYNGEE. The CDR3 loop spans 14 amino acids. This CDR3 is CASSRDGANYGYTF. DNA for the CDR3: TGTGCCAGCAGCCGGGACGGAGCTAACTATGGCTACACCTTC. Variable domain in full (rest from reference TRBV9 and TRBJ1-2): DSGVTQTPKHLITATGQRVTLRCSPRSGDLSVYWYQQSLDQGLQFLIQYYNGEERAKGNILERFSAQQFPDLHSELNLSSLELGDSALYFCASSRDGANYGYTFGSGTRLTVV.

The chain carries TRBV2 and TRBJ2-1; 9 bases fit TRBD2. V trimming: 7 bases; J trimming: 6 bases; junction bases outside the gene matches: 10. The germline V gene has CDR1 SNHLY and CDR2 FYNNEI. This CDR3 contains 15 residues. The CDR3 DNA is TGTGCCAGCAACAACCCCGGGACTAGCCTCAATGAGCAGTTCTTC. It yields the protein CASNNPGTSLNEQFF.